This T cell receptor (beta chain) was recovered during a study of Ad26.COV2.S vaccination and SARS-CoV-2 variants. Background on the study: Ad26.COV2.S, an intramuscular injection, was given once or twice 56 days apart.

Treatment noted: some 20 received Ad26.COV2.S at low or high dose, single or two shots; five or six received placebo; per-sample allocation not given. Day 63 after the first vaccine or placebo injection was the time point for sampling. TCRdb keeps only in-frame clones here, not all; method: immunoSEQ multiplex PCR. The repertoire holds more than 300,000 clones, with 75% to 90% as singletons. Germline values: CDR1 ENHRY, CDR2 SYGVKD. This CDR3 is 14 amino acids long. J was trimmed by 2 bases and V by 4 bases; bases with no gene match: 2. The chain combines TRBV10-3 with TRBJ2-5, with TRBD2 identical over 9 bases. The clonotype originates from a person aged 18-60 years who received the Ad26.COV2.S COVID-19 vaccine or a placebo. The source was peripheral blood, collected in a trial of Ad26.COV2.S vaccine versus placebo. The CDR3 sequence is CAISVAGDQETQYF. As DNA, the CDR3 is TGTGCCATCAGTGTAGCGGGGGATCAAGAGACCCAGTACTTC.